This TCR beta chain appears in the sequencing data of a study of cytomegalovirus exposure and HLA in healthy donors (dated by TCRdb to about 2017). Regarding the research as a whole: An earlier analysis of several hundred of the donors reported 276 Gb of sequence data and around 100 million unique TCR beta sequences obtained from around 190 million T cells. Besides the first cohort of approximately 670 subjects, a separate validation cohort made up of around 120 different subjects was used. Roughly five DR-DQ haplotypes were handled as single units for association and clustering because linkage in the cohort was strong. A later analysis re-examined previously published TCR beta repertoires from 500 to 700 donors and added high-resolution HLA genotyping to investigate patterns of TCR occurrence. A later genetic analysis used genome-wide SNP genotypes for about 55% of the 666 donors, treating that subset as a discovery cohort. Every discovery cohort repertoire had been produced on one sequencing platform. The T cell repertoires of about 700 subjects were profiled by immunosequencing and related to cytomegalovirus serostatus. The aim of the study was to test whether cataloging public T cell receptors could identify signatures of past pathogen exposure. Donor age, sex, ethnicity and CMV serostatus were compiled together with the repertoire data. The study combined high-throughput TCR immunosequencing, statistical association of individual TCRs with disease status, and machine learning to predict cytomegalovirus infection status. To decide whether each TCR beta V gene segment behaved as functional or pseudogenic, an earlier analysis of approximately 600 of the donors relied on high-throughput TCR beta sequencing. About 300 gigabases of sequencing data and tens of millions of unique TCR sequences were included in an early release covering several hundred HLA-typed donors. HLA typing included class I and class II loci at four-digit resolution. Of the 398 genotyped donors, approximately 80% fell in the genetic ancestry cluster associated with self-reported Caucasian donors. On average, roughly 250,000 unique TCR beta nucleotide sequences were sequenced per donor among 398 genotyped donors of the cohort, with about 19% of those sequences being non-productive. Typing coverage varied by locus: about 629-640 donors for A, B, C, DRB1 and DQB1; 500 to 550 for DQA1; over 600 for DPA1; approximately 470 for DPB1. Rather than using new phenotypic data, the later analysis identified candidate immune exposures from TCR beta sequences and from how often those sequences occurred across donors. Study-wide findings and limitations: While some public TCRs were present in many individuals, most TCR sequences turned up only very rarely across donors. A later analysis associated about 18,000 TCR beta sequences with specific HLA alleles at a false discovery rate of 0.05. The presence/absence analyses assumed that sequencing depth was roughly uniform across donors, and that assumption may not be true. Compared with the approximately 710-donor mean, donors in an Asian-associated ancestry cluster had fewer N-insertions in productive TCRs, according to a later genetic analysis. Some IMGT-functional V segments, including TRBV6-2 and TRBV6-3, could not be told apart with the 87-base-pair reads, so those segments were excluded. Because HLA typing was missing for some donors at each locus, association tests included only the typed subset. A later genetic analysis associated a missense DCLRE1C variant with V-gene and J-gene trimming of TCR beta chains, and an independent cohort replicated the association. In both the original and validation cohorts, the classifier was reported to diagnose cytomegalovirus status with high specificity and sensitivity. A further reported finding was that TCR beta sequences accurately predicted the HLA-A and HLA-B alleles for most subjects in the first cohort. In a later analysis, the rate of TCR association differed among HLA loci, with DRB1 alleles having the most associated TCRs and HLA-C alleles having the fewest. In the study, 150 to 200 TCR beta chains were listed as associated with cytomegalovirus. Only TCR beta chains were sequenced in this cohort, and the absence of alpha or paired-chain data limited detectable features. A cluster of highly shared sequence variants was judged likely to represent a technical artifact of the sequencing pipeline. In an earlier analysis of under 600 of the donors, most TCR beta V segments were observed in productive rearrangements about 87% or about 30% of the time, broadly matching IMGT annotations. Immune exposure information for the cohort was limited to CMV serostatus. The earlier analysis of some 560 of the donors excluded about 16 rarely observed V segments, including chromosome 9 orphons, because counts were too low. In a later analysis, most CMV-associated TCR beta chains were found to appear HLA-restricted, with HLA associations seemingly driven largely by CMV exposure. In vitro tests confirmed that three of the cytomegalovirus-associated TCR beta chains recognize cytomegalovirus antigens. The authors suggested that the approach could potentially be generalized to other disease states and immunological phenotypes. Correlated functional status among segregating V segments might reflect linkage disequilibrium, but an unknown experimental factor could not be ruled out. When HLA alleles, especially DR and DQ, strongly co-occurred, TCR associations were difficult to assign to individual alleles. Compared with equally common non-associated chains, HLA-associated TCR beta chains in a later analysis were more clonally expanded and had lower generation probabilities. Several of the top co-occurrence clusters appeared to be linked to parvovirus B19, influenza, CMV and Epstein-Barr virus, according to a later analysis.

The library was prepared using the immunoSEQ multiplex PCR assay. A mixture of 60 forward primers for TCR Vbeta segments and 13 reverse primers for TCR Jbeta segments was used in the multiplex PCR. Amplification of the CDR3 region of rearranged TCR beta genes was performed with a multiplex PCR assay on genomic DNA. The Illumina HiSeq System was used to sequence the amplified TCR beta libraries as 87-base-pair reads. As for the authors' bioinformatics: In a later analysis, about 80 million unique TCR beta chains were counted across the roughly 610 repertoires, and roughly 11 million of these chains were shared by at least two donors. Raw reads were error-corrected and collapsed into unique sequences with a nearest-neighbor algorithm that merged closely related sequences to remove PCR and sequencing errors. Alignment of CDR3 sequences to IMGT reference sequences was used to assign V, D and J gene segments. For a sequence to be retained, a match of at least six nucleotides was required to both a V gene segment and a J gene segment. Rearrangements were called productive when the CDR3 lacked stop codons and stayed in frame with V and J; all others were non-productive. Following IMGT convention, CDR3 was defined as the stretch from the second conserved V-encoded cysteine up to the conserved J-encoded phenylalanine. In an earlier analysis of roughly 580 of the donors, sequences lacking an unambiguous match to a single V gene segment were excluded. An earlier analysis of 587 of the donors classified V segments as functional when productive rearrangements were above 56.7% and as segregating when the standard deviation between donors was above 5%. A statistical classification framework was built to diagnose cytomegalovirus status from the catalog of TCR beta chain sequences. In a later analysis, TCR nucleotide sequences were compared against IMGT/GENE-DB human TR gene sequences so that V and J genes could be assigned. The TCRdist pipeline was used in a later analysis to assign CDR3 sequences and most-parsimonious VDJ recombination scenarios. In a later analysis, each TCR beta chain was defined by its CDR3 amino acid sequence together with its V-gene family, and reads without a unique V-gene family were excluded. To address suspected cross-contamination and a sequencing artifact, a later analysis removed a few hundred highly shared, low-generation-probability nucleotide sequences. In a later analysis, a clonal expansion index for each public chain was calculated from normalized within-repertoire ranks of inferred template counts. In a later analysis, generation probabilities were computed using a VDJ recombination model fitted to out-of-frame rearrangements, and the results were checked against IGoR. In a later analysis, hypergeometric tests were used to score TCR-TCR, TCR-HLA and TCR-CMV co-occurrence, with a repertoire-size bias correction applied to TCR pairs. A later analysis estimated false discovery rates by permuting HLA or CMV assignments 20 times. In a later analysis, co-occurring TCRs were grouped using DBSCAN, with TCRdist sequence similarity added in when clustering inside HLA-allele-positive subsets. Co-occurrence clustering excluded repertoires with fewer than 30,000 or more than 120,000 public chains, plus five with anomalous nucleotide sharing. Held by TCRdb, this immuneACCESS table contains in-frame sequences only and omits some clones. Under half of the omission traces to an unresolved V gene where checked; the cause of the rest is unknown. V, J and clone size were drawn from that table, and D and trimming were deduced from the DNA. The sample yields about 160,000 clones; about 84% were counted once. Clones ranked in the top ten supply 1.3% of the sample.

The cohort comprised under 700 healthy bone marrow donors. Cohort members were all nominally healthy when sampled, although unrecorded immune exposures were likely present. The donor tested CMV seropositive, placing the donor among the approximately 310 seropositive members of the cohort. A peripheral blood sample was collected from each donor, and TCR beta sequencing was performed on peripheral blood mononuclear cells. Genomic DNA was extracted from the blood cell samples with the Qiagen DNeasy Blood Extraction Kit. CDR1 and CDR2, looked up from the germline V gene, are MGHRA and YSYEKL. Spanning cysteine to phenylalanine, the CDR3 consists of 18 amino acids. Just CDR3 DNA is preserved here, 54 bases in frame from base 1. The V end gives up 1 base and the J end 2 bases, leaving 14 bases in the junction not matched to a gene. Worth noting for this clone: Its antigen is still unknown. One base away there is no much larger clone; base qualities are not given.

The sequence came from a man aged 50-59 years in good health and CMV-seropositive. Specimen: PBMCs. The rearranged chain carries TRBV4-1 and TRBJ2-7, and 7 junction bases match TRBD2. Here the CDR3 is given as CASSQAAPGLAVAYEQYF. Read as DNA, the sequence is TGCGCCAGCAGCCAAGCTGCCCCTGGTCTAGCGGTAGCCTACGAGCAGTACTTC.